This T cell receptor beta chain was documented in a study of T cell changes during pregnancy in multiple sclerosis (dated by TCRdb to the late 2010s). About the full investigation: In women with multiple sclerosis, the researchers looked at how the T cell repertoire shifted as pregnancy progressed.

V and J are trimmed by 0 bases and 3 bases, and the gene matches miss 4 bases of the junction. Looking up the germline V gene yields CDR1 SGHDT and CDR2 YYEEEE. The CDR3 sequence holds 15 residues, the cysteine and phenylalanine included. The DNA shown is the 45-base CDR3, in frame from base 1. Preparation of the library involved the immunoSEQ multiplex PCR assay. Entries here come from immuneACCESS through TCRdb and include only in-frame sequences with V and J called. Some clones fail to appear in such tables; in the studies checked, an unresolved V gene covers under half of the shortfall, and the cause of the remainder is unknown. The sample table holds about 62,000 clones, of which roughly 92% were seen once. The ten largest clones capture approximately 3.4% of the sample. About this clone itself: No cognate antigen has been identified for it. No base-level quality is on record; no much larger clone is a single base apart.

This clonotype was sampled from a female donor with multiple sclerosis, enrolled in a pregnancy study. Specimen: CD8+ T cells from peripheral blood mononuclear cells, collected in the second trimester of pregnancy. The chain employs TRBV5-6 and TRBJ2-7; 9 of the junction bases match TRBD2. CDR3 region: CASSLGAGGIYEQYF. Read as DNA, the sequence is TGTGCCAGCAGCTTGGGGGCGGGAGGGATCTACGAGCAGTACTTC. The CDR3, completed at both ends by the reference TRBV5-6 and TRBJ2-7 genes, gives the full variable domain DAGVTQSPTHLIKTRGQQVTLRCSPKSGHDTVSWYQQALGQGPQFIFQYYEEEERQRGNFPDRFSGHQFPNYSSELNVNALLLGDSALYLCASSLGAGGIYEQYFGPGTRLTVT.